The clone carrying this T cell receptor (beta chain) was detected many times. Its cognate antigen is unknown. This sample is part of a study of response to subunit inactivated influenza vaccine. Study-wide points: Authors suggested that a seasonal influenza vaccination recruits few new T cells each time.

One entry per CDR3 protein, called by TCRdb with MiXCR from the RT-PCR reads. Among roughly 170,000 distinct CDR3 sequences listed, around 8.8% were seen once. The CDR3 has 16 residues. V trimming: 4 bases; J trimming: 1 base; junction bases outside the gene matches: 5. Germline CDR1 and CDR2: KGHDR and SFDVKD. Sequenced here: non-naive T cells sorted from PBMCs, sampled on the day of vaccination. The TCR comes from a man between 45 and 60 years old who received an inactivated influenza vaccine. The chain is built from TRBV24-1 and TRBJ1-5, with 8 bases aligning to TRBD1. The CDR3 protein is CATSDPTGGSNQPQHF. CDR3 sequence (DNA): TGTGCCACCAGTGACCCTACAGGGGGAAGCAATCAGCCCCAGCATTTT.